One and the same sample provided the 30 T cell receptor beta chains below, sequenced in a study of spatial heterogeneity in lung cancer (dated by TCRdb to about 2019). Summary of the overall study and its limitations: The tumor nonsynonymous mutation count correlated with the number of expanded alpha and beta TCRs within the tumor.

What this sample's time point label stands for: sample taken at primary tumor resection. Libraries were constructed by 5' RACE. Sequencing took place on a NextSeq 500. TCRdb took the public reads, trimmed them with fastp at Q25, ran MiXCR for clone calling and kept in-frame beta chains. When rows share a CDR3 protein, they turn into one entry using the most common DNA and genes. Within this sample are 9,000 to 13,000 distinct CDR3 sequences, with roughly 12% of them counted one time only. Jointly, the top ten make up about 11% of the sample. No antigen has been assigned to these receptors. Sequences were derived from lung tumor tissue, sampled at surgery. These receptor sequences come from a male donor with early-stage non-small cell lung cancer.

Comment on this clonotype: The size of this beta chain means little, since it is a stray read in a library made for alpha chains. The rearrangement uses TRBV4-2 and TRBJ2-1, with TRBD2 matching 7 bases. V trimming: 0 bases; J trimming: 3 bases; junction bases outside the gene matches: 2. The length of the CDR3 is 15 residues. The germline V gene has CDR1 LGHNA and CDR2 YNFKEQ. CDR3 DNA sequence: TGTGCCAGCAGCCAAGATCGGGGGGACTACAATGAGCAGTTCTTC. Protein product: CASSQDRGDYNEQFF.

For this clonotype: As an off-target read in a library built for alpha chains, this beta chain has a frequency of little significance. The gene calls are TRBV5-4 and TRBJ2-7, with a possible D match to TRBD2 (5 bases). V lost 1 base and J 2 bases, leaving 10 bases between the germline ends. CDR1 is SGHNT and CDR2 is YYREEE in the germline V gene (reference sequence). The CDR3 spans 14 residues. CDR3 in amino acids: CASSLFDGAYEQYF. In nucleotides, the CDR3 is TGTGCCAGCAGCTTGTTTGACGGGGCCTACGAGCAGTACTTC.

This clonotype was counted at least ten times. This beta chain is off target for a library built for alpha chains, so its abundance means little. CDR3 region: CASSYFRRGTSGRSTDTQYF. CDR3 bases: TGTGCCAGCAGTTACTTCCGGCGAGGGACTAGCGGGAGGTCCACAGATACGCAGTATTTT. This chain links TRBV6-2 or TRBV6-3 with TRBJ2-3, with 15 bases identical to TRBD2. Trimming cost V 1 base and J 2 bases; bases outside gene matches: 10. This CDR3 comprises 20 residues. Germline CDR1 reads MNHEY; CDR2 reads SVGEGT.

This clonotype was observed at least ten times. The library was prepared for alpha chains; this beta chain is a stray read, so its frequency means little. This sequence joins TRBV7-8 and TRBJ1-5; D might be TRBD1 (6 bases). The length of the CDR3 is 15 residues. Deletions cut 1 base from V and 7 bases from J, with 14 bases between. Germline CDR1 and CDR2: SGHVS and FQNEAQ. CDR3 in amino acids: CASSLGQATSQPQHF. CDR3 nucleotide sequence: TGTGCCAGCAGCTTAGGACAGGCGACCTCCCAGCCCCAGCATTTT.

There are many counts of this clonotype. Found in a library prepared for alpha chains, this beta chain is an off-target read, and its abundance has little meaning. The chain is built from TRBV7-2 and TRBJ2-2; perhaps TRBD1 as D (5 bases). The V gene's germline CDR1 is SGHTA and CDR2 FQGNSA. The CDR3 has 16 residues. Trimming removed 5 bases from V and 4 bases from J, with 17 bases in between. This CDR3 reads CASSLPRSRATGELFF. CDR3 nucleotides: TGTGCCAGCAGCCTACCGAGGAGCAGGGCCACCGGGGAGCTGTTTTTT.

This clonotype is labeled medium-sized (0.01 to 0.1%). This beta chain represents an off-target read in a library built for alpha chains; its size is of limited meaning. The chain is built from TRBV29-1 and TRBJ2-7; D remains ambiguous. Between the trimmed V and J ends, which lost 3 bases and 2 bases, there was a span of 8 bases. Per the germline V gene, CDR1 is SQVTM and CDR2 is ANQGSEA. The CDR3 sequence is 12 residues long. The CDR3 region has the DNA TGCAGCGTTGAGACCCAAGCCTACGAGCAGTACTTC. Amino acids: CSVETQAYEQYF.

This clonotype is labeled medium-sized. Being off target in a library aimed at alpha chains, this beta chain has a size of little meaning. The CDR3 nucleotides read TGTGCCAGCAGCGGGGCAGGCTACTACACTGAAGCTTTCTTT. This encodes CASSGAGYYTEAFF. The chain employs TRBV6-1 and TRBJ1-1; TRBD1 might be the D (5 bases). The length of the CDR3 is 14 residues. Trimming left V 6 bases short and J 3 bases short, with 14 bases between. Germline CDR1 MNHNS, CDR2 SASEGT.

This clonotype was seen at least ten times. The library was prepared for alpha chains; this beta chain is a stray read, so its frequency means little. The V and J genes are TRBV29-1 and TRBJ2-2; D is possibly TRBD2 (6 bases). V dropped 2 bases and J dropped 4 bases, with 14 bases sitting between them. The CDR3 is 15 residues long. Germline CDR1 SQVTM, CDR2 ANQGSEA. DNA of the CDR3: TGCAGCGTTGAAATCTGGCGGGACGGCACCGGGGAGCTGTTTTTT. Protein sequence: CSVEIWRDGTGELFF.

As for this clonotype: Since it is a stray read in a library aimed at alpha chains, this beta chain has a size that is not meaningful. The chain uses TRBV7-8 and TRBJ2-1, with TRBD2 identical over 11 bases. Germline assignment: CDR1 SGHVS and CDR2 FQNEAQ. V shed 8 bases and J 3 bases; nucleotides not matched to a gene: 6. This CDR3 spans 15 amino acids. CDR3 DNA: TGTGCCAGCGGACTAGCGGGCCCACACTACAATGAGCAGTTCTTC. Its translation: CASGLAGPHYNEQFF.

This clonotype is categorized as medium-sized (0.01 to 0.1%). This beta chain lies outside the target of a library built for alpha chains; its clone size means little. Here the CDR3 reads CASSLDLNTEAFF. The CDR3 DNA is TGCGCCAGCAGCTTGGACCTGAACACTGAAGCTTTCTTT. The chain uses TRBV5-1 and TRBJ1-1, with D hard to call. V lost 0 bases and J 0 bases, leaving 3 bases between the germline ends. The CDR3 totals 13 residues. Germline V gene data show CDR1 as SGHRS and CDR2 as YFSETQ.

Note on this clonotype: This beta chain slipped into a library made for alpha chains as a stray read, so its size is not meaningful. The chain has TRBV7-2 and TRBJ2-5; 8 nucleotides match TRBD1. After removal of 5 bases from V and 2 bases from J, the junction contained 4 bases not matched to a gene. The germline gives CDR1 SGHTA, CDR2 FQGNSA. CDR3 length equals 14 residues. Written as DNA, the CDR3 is TGTGCCAGCAGCATGGGGACAGGACAAGAGACCCAGTACTTC. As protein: CASSMGTGQETQYF.

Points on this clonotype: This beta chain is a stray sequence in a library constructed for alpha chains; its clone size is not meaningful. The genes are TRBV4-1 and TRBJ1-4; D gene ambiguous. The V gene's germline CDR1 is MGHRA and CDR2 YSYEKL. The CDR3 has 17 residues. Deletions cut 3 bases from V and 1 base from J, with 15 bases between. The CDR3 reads CASSQGFPGRTNEKLFF. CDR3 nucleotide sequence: TGCGCCAGCAGCCAGGGATTTCCGGGTCGAACTAATGAAAAACTGTTTTTT.

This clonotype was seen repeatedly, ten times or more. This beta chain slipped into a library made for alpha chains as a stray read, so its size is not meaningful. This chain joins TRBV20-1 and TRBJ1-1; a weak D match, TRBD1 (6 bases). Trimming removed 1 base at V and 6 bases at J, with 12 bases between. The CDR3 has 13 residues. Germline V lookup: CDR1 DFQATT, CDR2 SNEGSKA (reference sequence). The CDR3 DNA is TGCAGTGCTAGAGTACAGGGAGGTGCTGAAGCTTTCTTT. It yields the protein CSARVQGGAEAFF.

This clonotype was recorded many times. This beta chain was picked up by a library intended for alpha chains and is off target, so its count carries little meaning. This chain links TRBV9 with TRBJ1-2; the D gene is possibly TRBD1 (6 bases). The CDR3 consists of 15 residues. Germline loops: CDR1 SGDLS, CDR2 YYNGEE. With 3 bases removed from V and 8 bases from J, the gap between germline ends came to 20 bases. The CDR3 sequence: CASSATGTRFGGYTF. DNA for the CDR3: TGTGCCAGCAGCGCAACAGGGACTAGGTTCGGCGGCTACACCTTC.

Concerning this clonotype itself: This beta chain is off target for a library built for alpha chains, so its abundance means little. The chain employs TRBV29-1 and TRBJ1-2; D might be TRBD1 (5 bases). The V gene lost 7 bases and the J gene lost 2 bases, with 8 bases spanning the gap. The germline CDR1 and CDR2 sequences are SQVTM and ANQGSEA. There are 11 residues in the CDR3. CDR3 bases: TGCAGCGCGACAGAGAACTATGGCTACACCTTC. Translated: CSATENYGYTF.

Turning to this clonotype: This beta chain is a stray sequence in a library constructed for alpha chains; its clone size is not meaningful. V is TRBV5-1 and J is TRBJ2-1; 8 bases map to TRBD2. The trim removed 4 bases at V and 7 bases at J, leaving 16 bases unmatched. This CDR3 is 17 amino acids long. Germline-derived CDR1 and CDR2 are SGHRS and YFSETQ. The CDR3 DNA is TGCGCCAGCAGCCCGGAAGGGGGTAGCGGGATAAAAAATGAGCAGTTCTTC. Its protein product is CASSPEGGSGIKNEQFF.

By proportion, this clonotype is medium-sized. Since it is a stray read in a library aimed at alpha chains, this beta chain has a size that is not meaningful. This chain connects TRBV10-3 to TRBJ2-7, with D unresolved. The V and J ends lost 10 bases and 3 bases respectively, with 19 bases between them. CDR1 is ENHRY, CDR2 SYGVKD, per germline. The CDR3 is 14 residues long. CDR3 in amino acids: CATRTTLPVYEQYF. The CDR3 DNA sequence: TGTGCCACCAGAACTACCTTGCCGGTCTACGAGCAGTACTTC.

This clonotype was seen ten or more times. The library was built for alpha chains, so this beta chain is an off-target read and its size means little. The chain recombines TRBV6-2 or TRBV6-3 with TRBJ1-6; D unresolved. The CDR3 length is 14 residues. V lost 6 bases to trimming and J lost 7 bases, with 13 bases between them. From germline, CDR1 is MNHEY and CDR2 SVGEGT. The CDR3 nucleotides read TGTGCCAGCAGGTTTTCCTCCGAAAATTCACCCCTCCACTTT. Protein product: CASRFSSENSPLHF.

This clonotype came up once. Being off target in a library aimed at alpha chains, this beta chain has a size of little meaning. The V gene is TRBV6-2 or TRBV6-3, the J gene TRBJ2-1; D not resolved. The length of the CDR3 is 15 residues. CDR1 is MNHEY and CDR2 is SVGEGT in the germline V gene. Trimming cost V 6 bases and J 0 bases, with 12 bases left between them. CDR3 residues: CASSFVHSSYNEQFF. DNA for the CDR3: TGTGCCAGCAGCTTTGTCCATAGCTCCTACAATGAGCAGTTCTTC.

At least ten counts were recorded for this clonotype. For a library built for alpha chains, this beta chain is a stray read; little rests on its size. In DNA, the CDR3 is TGTGCCAGCAACCAGTGGGGACGAGGAGGGGAGACCCAGTACTTC. Encoded protein: CASNQWGRGGETQYF. This chain links TRBV5-5 with TRBJ2-5; D perhaps matches TRBD2 (6 bases). The ends were cut back, 6 bases at V and 5 bases at J, with 20 bases in the middle. The CDR3 is 15 residues long. Germline V gives CDR1 SGHKS, CDR2 YYEKEE (reference sequence).

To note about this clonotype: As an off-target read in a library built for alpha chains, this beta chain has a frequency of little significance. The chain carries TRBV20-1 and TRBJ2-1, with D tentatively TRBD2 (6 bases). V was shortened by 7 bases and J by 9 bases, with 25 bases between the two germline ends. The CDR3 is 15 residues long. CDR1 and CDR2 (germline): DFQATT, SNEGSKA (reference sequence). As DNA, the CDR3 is TGCAGTGTTGCAGCCGGGGGACTCGCGGACACTGAGCAGTTCTTC. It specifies CSVAAGGLADTEQFF.

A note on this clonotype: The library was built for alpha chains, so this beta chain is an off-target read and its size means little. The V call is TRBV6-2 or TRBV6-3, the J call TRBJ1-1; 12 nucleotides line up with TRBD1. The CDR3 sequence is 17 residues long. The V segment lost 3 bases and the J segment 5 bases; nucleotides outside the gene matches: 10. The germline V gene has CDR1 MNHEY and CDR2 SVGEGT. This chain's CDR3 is CASSYARDRGRRTEAFF. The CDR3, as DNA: TGTGCCAGCAGTTATGCCCGGGACAGGGGGCGCCGGACTGAAGCTTTCTTT.

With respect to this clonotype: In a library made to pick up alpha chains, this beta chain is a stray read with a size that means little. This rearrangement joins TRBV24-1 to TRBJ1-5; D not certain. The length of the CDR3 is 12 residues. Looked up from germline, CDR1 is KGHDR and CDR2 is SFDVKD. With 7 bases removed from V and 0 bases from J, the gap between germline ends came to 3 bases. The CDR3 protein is CATRYSNQPQHF. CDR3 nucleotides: TGTGCCACCAGATATAGCAATCAGCCCCAGCATTTT.

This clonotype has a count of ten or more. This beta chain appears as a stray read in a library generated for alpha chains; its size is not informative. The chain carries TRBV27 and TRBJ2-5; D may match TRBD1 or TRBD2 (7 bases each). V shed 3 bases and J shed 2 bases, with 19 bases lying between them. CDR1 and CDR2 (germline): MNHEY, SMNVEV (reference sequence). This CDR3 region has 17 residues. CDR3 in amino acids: CASSFTFRQGGQETQYF. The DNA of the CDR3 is TGTGCCAGCAGTTTCACATTTCGGCAGGGGGGGCAAGAGACCCAGTACTTC.

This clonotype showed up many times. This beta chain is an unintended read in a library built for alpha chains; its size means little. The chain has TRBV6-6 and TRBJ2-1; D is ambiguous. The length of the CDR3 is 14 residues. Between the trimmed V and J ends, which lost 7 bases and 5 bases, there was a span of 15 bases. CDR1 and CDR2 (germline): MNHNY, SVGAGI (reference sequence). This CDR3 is CASIKDVRDNEQFF. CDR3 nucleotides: TGTGCCAGCATTAAAGACGTTCGGGACAATGAGCAGTTCTTC.

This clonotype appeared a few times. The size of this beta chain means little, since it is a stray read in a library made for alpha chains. The CDR3 region is CASSLGGASNTEAFF. The CDR3 DNA is TGTGCCAGCAGTCTTGGAGGGGCGTCGAACACTGAAGCTTTCTTT. J is TRBJ1-1 and V is TRBV7-9; a possible D gene is TRBD1 (5 bases). V was shortened by 6 bases and J by 1 base, with 15 bases between the two germline ends. The CDR3 loop spans 15 amino acids. Germline V gene data show CDR1 as SEHNR and CDR2 as FQNEAQ (reference sequence).

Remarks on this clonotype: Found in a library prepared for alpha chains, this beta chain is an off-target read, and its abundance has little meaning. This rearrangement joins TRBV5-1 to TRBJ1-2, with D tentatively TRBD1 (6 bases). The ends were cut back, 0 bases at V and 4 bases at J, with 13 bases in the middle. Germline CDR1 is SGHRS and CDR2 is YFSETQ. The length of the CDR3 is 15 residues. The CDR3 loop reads CASSLVARGGYGYTF. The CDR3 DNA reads TGCGCCAGCAGCTTGGTGGCCAGGGGAGGCTATGGCTACACCTTC.

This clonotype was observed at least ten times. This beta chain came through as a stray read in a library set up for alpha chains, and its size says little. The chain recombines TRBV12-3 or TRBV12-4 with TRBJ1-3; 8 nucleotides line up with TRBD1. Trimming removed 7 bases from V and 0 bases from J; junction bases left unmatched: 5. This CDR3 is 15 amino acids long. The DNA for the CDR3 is TGTGCCAGCACCCGGACAGGGTTCTCTGGAAACACCATATATTTT. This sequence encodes CASTRTGFSGNTIYF.

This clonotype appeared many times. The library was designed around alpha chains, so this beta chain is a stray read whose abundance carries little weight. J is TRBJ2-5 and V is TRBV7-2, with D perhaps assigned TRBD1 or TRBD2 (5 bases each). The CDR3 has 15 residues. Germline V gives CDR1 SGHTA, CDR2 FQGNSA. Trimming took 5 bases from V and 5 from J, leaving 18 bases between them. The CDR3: CASSIRPIGDETQYF. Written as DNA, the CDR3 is TGTGCCAGCAGCATAAGGCCCATAGGGGACGAGACCCAGTACTTC.

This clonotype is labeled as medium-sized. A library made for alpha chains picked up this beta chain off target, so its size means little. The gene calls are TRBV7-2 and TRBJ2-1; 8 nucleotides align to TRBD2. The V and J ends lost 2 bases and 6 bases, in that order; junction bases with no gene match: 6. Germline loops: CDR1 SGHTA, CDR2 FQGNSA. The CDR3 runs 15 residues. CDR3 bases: TGTGCCAGCAGCTTAAAGGCGGGAGGCGGCAATGAGCAGTTCTTC. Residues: CASSLKAGGGNEQFF.